Listed here are 21 T cell receptor beta chains from one sample, sequenced in a study of human T cells and chemical hapten exposure. Time point reported: patch test 3, about 24 weeks after DPC sensitization. Treatment here: therapeutic diphenylcyclopropenone sensitization with weekly scalp DPC. TCRdb reprocessed the RACE reads with MiXCR, giving one entry per CDR3 protein. Among about 160,000 distinct CDR3 sequences listed, 25% to 30% were seen once. The material sequenced was whole blood, taken in connection with sensitization to the hapten diphenylcyclopropenone (DPC). The source is a woman between 18 and 29 years old with alopecia areata. Some clones in this sample may be carry-over from other donors' samples.

This sequence joins TRBV6-2 or TRBV6-3 and TRBJ1-5; TRBD1 aligns across 10 bases. Germline CDR1 is MNHEY and CDR2 is SVGEGT. The length of the CDR3 is 20 residues. V was pared by 2 bases and J by 2 bases, with 15 bases of the junction left unmatched. CDR3 sequence (DNA): TGTGCCAGCAGTTACGGAGAGACAGGGGGCTTTTGGAATGGCAATCAGCCCCAGCATTTT. Its translation: CASSYGETGGFWNGNQPQHF.

The sample holds a few counts of this clonotype. This chain connects TRBV6-2 or TRBV6-3 to TRBJ1-5; 9 bases agree with TRBD1. The CDR3 sequence is 15 residues long. V gave up 6 bases and J gave up 2 bases; unmatched junction bases: 5. Per the germline V gene, CDR1 is MNHEY and CDR2 is SVGEGT. This chain's CDR3 is CASSTTGGGNQPQHF. As DNA, the CDR3 is TGTGCCAGCAGCACGACAGGGGGAGGCAATCAGCCCCAGCATTTT.

The chain joins TRBV4-2 to TRBJ2-5, with 12 bases lining up with TRBD1. The CDR3 has 15 residues. The germline V gene has CDR1 LGHNA and CDR2 YNFKEQ. Trimming removed 4 bases from V and 5 bases from J; junction bases left unmatched: 5. CDR3 nucleotides: TGTGCCAGCAGCCTAACCGGGACAGGGGGCGAGACCCAGTACTTC. It codes for CASSLTGTGGETQYF.

CDR3 amino acids: CASSSTGLAGSYNEQFF. The CDR3, as DNA: TGTGCCAGCAGTTCAACGGGACTAGCGGGATCTTACAATGAGCAGTTCTTC. This chain uses TRBV27 with TRBJ2-1, with 13 bases lining up with TRBD2. This CDR3 region has 17 residues. Losses at the gene ends were 4 bases for V and 4 bases for J; bases not matched to a gene: 7. Germline V gives CDR1 MNHEY, CDR2 SMNVEV (reference sequence).

The CDR3 spells CATSRDGPPNTGELFF. DNA of the CDR3: TGTGCCACCAGCAGAGATGGTCCTCCGAACACCGGGGAGCTGTTTTTT. The J gene is TRBJ2-2, the V gene TRBV15; D gene unclear. The CDR3 loop spans 16 amino acids. Germline values: CDR1 LNHNV, CDR2 YYDKDF (reference sequence). The V end lost 0 bases, the J end lost 0 bases, and 8 bases lay between the germline ends.

This clonotype has a count of ten or more. The chain links TRBV4-1 to TRBJ2-3; D ambiguous. The germline V gene encodes CDR1 MGHRA and CDR2 YSYEKL. The CDR3 is made up of 14 amino acids. The V and J ends lost 0 bases and 11 bases respectively, with 15 bases between them. The CDR3 DNA reads TGCGCCAGCAGCCAAGAAGAGGCTCCTCTTGGGCAGTATTTT. Translated: CASSQEEAPLGQYF.

This clonotype has only a few counts. This chain connects TRBV4-1 to TRBJ1-5; no reliable D call. This CDR3 region has 14 residues. Per germline, CDR1 MGHRA and CDR2 YSYEKL. V was trimmed by 4 bases and J by 2 bases, leaving 9 bases between them. Here the CDR3 DNA reads TGCGCCAGCAGCCCCCGGGAGGGCAATCAGCCCCAGCATTTT. Translating it yields CASSPREGNQPQHF.

The CDR3 coding sequence is TGTGCCAGCAGCCAAGAGGACAGGGCCTGGGACACCATATATTTT. It codes for CASSQEDRAWDTIYF. The chain carries TRBV14 and TRBJ1-3; TRBD1 matches 8 bases. This CDR3 comprises 15 residues. Unmatched junction bases numbered 6, after V lost 0 bases and J lost 8 bases. Germline V gene lookup returns CDR1 SGHDN and CDR2 FVKESK.

The chain recombines TRBV28 with TRBJ1-5, with 7 bases aligning to TRBD1. Germline V gene sequence: CDR1 MDHEN, CDR2 SYDVKM. Trimming removed 5 bases from V and 5 bases from J; junction bases left unmatched: 6. The CDR3 is 14 residues long. The CDR3 here is CASSGDRVYQPQHF. In DNA, the CDR3 is TGTGCCAGCAGTGGCGACAGGGTGTATCAGCCCCAGCATTTT.

The chain joins TRBV5-1 to TRBJ2-1; D ambiguous. Germline CDR1 is SGHRS and CDR2 is YFSETQ. The V gene lost 4 bases and the J gene lost 0 bases, with 11 bases spanning the gap. The CDR3 loop spans 15 amino acids. In DNA form, the CDR3 reads TGCGCCAGCAGCCCCCACACTACCTCCTACAATGAGCAGTTCTTC. Residues: CASSPHTTSYNEQFF. Looking up the rest from reference TRBV5-1 and TRBJ2-1 gives the full variable domain: KAGVTQTPRYLIKTRGQQVTLSCSPISGHRSVSWYQQTPGQGLQFLFEYFSETQRNKGNFPGRFSGRQFSNSRSEMNVSTLELGDSALYLCASSPHTTSYNEQFFGPGTRLTVL.

This clonotype was counted only a few times. The chain links TRBV6-2 or TRBV6-3 to TRBJ1-2; no reliable D call. Per the germline V gene, CDR1 is MNHEY and CDR2 is SVGEGT. The V end was cut by 6 bases, the J end by 1 base, with 9 bases between. This CDR3 is built from 13 residues. CDR3 loop: CASSRIINYGYTF. DNA for the CDR3: TGTGCCAGCAGCCGCATCATTAACTATGGCTACACCTTC.

This chain uses TRBV3-1 with TRBJ1-4; D call uncertain. The CDR3 runs to 12 residues. Germline V gene data show CDR1 as LGHDT and CDR2 as YNNKEL (reference sequence). Trimming pared 3 bases from V and 8 bases from J, leaving 7 bases between. The CDR3 spells CASSHLGEKLFF. CDR3 bases: TGTGCCAGCAGCCATCTAGGGGAAAAACTGTTTTTT.

This clonotype appeared a few times. The genes are TRBV10-3 and TRBJ2-3; D possibly corresponds to TRBD1 (5 bases). This CDR3 comprises 11 residues. Looked up from germline, CDR1 is ENHRY and CDR2 is SYGVKD. V was pared by 3 bases and J by 9 bases, with 7 bases between. CDR3 amino acids: CAISERGTQYF. The CDR3 DNA sequence: TGTGCCATCAGTGAAAGGGGCACGCAGTATTTT.

V is TRBV2 and J is TRBJ1-4, with D unclear. The CDR3 runs to 12 residues. CDR1 and CDR2 from the germline V gene are SNHLY and FYNNEI. V shed 8 bases and J shed 9 bases, with 13 bases lying between them. CDR3 in amino acids: CASHSLGKKLFF. Here the CDR3 DNA reads TGTGCCAGCCACAGCCTCGGGAAAAAACTGTTTTTT.

This clonotype was seen a handful of times. This chain connects TRBV23-1 to TRBJ2-5, with 8 bases fitting TRBD2. TRBV23-1 is an open reading frame whose function is uncertain. The CDR3 sequence is 19 residues long. The junction had 21 bases not matched to a gene; V was cut back by 7 bases and J by 2 bases. CDR3: CASTLQDRFTSGFQETQYF. The DNA for the CDR3 is TGCGCCAGCACCCTACAGGATCGATTTACTAGCGGTTTTCAAGAGACCCAGTACTTC.

This clonotype was seen only a few times. V usage is TRBV28 and J usage is TRBJ1-2; maybe TRBD1 (6 bases). CDR3 length: 14 residues. Germline V gene data show CDR1 as MDHEN and CDR2 as SYDVKM. With 3 bases removed from V and 3 bases from J, the gap between germline ends came to 11 bases. In DNA form, the CDR3 reads TGTGCCAGCAGTTTGAACAGGGTCGACTATGGCTACACCTTC. Protein sequence: CASSLNRVDYGYTF.

The chain recombines TRBV20-1 with TRBJ2-3; 7 bases are shared with TRBD2. Germline assignment: CDR1 DFQATT and CDR2 SNEGSKA (reference sequence). V lost 5 bases to trimming and J lost 2 bases; unmatched junction nucleotides: 4. CDR3 size: 13 residues. CDR3 in DNA: TGCAGTGCTCACCGGGGGGTCACAGATACGCAGTATTTT. Protein sequence: CSAHRGVTDTQYF.

The V call is TRBV4-1, the J call TRBJ1-1, with no clear D. The CDR3 is 13 residues long. The germline V gene has CDR1 MGHRA and CDR2 YSYEKL. V lost 5 bases, J lost 4 bases, and 11 bases lay in between. For the CDR3, the DNA is TGCGCCAGCAGCGGCCAGACTGGCACTGAAGCTTTCTTT. Protein product: CASSGQTGTEAFF.

This clonotype has at least ten counts. The chain has TRBV7-3 and TRBJ1-6, with D perhaps TRBD1 (5 bases). Looked up from germline, CDR1 is SGHTA and CDR2 is FQGTGA. The CDR3 is 15 residues long. The V end was cut by 1 base, the J end by 7 bases, with 11 bases between. The CDR3 loop reads CASSLKQGWNSPLHF. CDR3 in DNA: TGTGCCAGCAGCTTAAAGCAGGGTTGGAATTCACCCCTCCACTTT.

This clonotype turned up a few times. The rearrangement uses TRBV10-3 and TRBJ2-5; 7 nucleotides match TRBD2. The V and J ends lost 3 bases and 5 bases, in that order; junction bases with no gene match: 9. Germline lookup yields CDR1 ENHRY and CDR2 SYGVKD. This CDR3 region has 15 residues. The CDR3: CAISDHGLVHETQYF. The CDR3 nucleotides are TGTGCCATCAGTGACCACGGACTAGTGCATGAGACCCAGTACTTC.

The V gene is TRBV9, the J gene TRBJ2-5; 8 nucleotides line up with TRBD2. CDR3 length equals 14 residues. The V gene end was trimmed by 3 bases and the J gene end by 2 bases; junction bases not matched to a gene: 3. Germline CDR1 reads SGDLS; CDR2 reads YYNGEE. The CDR3 region has the DNA TGTGCCAGCAGCGCGGGACTAGGGCAAGAGACCCAGTACTTC. It encodes CASSAGLGQETQYF. The full variable domain, with the rest looked up from reference TRBV9 and TRBJ2-5, is DSGVTQTPKHLITATGQRVTLRCSPRSGDLSVYWYQQSLDQGLQFLIQYYNGEERAKGNILERFSAQQFPDLHSELNLSSLELGDSALYFCASSAGLGQETQYFGPGTRLLVL.